This T cell receptor (beta chain) emerged from a study of cytomegalovirus exposure and HLA in healthy donors (dated 2017 in TCRdb). Context from the whole study: In an earlier analysis of some 550 of the donors, approximately 260 Gb of sequence data and just under 120 million unique TCR beta sequences from 180 million or so T cells were reported. An early release that covered some 640 HLA-typed donors contained about 300 gigabases of sequencing data and approximately 85 million unique TCR sequences. Of the approximately 370 genotyped donors, 81% were placed in the genetic ancestry cluster associated with self-reported Caucasian donors. The study aimed to test whether cataloging public T cell receptors could reveal signatures of past pathogen exposure. Using immunosequencing, the study profiled T cell repertoires from 500 to 800 subjects and related those repertoires to cytomegalovirus serostatus. A separate validation cohort of 100 to 150 different subjects was used in addition to the roughly 700-subject first cohort. To predict cytomegalovirus infection status, the study brought together high-throughput TCR immunosequencing, statistical association of individual TCRs with disease status, and machine learning. A later analysis re-analyzed previously published TCR beta repertoires from roughly 600 donors and added high-resolution HLA genotyping to study TCR occurrence patterns. Rather than drawing on any new phenotypic data, the later analysis identified candidate immune exposures from TCR beta sequences and the way those sequences occurred across donors. In an earlier analysis of a few hundred of the donors, high-throughput TCR beta sequencing was used to judge whether each TCR beta V gene segment behaved as functional or pseudogenic. Donor age, sex, ethnicity and CMV serostatus were compiled together with the repertoire data. In a later genetic analysis, genome-wide SNP genotypes for about three fifths of the roughly 670 donors were used, and that subset was treated as a discovery cohort. All discovery cohort repertoires had been generated using a single sequencing platform. Class I and class II HLA loci were covered by the typing at four-digit resolution. The number of typed donors differed by locus: 629-630 for A, B, C, DRB1 and DQB1; approximately 520 for DQA1; 600 to 610 for DPA1; and around 490 for DPB1. Because of strong linkage in the cohort, four to six DR-DQ haplotypes were treated as single units for association and clustering. Among 300 to 500 genotyped donors of the cohort, an average of approximately 200,000 unique TCR beta nucleotide sequences was sequenced per donor, of which 15% to 20% were non-productive.

What the study reported, not specific to this receptor: Some IMGT-functional V segments, including TRBV6-2 and TRBV6-3, could not be distinguished by the 87-base-pair reads and were therefore excluded. In a later analysis, most CMV-associated TCR beta chains were found to appear HLA-restricted, with HLA associations seemingly driven largely by CMV exposure. Correlated functional status among segregating V segments might be attributable to linkage disequilibrium, but an unknown experimental factor could not be ruled out. For the cohort, immune exposure information was limited to CMV serostatus. In vitro tests confirmed that a few of the cytomegalovirus-associated TCR beta chains recognize cytomegalovirus antigens. Because counts were too low, about 18 rarely observed V segments, including chromosome 9 orphons, were excluded from the earlier analysis of 587 of the donors. An earlier analysis of 450 to 750 of the donors showed that most TCR beta V segments appeared in productive rearrangements either about 87% or about 30% of the time, which broadly matched IMGT annotations. Because HLA typing was missing for some donors at each locus, association tests included only the typed subset. A total of around 150 TCR beta chains were listed by the study as associated with cytomegalovirus. Compared with the roughly 670-donor mean, donors in an Asian-associated ancestry cluster had fewer N-insertions in productive TCRs, according to a later genetic analysis. In a later analysis, several top co-occurrence clusters were reported to appear linked to parvovirus B19, influenza, CMV and Epstein-Barr virus. In both the original and validation cohorts, the classifier was reported to diagnose cytomegalovirus status with high specificity and sensitivity. The authors suggested that the approach could potentially be extended to other disease states and immunological phenotypes. A further reported finding was that TCR beta sequences accurately predicted the HLA-A and HLA-B alleles for most subjects in the first cohort. A cluster of highly shared sequence variants was judged likely to be a technical artifact of the sequencing pipeline. In a later analysis, HLA-associated TCR beta chains were found to be more clonally expanded and to have lower generation probabilities than equally common non-associated chains. Assigning TCR associations to individual alleles was difficult when HLA alleles, especially DR and DQ, strongly co-occurred. Most TCR sequences were observed very rarely across donors, whereas some public TCRs were present in many individuals. Sequencing depth was assumed to be roughly uniform across donors in the presence/absence analyses, though that assumption may not hold. This cohort had only TCR beta chains sequenced, and the lack of alpha or paired-chain data limited which features could be detected. A later analysis found that TCR association rates varied across HLA loci, with DRB1 alleles showing the most associated TCRs and HLA-C alleles the fewest. An association between a missense DCLRE1C variant and V-gene and J-gene trimming of TCR beta chains was found in a later genetic analysis and replicated in an independent cohort. In a later analysis, 16,951 TCR beta sequences were associated with specific HLA alleles at a false discovery rate of 0.05.

The method behind the library was the immunoSEQ multiplex PCR assay. A mixture of 60 forward primers for TCR Vbeta segments and 13 reverse primers for TCR Jbeta segments was used in the multiplex PCR. The CDR3 region of rearranged TCR beta genes was amplified from genomic DNA with a multiplex PCR assay. Amplified TCR beta libraries were sequenced as 87-base-pair reads on the Illumina HiSeq System. The authors' analysis ran thus. A later analysis counted about 80 million unique TCR beta chains across the 666 repertoires, and around 9.9 million of these chains were shared by at least two donors. Raw reads were error-corrected and collapsed into unique sequences with a nearest-neighbor algorithm that merged closely related sequences to remove PCR and sequencing errors. CDR3 sequences were aligned to IMGT reference sequences to assign V, D and J gene segments. Each retained sequence needed at least a six-nucleotide match to both a V gene segment and a J gene segment. A rearrangement counted as productive if the CDR3 had no stop codons and remained in frame with V and J, and every other rearrangement counted as non-productive. Following IMGT convention, CDR3 was defined as the stretch from the second conserved V-encoded cysteine up to the conserved J-encoded phenylalanine. The earlier analysis of fewer than 750 of the donors excluded sequences that lacked an unambiguous match to a single V gene segment. An earlier analysis of fewer than 750 of the donors called V segments functional above 56.7% productive rearrangements and segregating when the between-donor standard deviation exceeded 5%. A statistical classification framework was developed to diagnose cytomegalovirus status using the catalog of TCR beta chain sequences. A later analysis assigned V and J genes by comparing TCR nucleotide sequences with IMGT/GENE-DB human TR gene sequences. A later analysis assigned CDR3 sequences and most-parsimonious VDJ recombination scenarios with the TCRdist pipeline. In a later analysis, each TCR beta chain was defined by its CDR3 amino acid sequence together with its V-gene family, and reads without a unique V-gene family were excluded. In a later analysis, 500 to 650 highly shared, low-generation-probability nucleotide sequences were removed to address suspected cross-contamination and a sequencing artifact. A later analysis calculated a clonal expansion index for each public chain from normalized within-repertoire ranks of inferred template counts. A later analysis computed generation probabilities with a VDJ recombination model fitted to out-of-frame rearrangements, and checked the results against IGoR. In a later analysis, TCR-TCR, TCR-HLA and TCR-CMV co-occurrence was scored with hypergeometric tests, and a repertoire-size bias correction was applied to TCR pairs. False discovery rates were estimated in a later analysis by permuting HLA or CMV assignments 20 times. In a later analysis, co-occurring TCRs were grouped using DBSCAN, with TCRdist sequence similarity added in when clustering inside HLA-allele-positive subsets. For co-occurrence clustering, repertoires with fewer than 30,000 or more than 120,000 public chains were excluded, along with a handful of repertoires with anomalous nucleotide sharing. As stored in TCRdb, this immuneACCESS dataset retains in-frame rearrangements with V and J assigned. A fraction of the clones does not appear; measured against another copy, unresolved V genes explain less than half of the discrepancy, and the remainder lacks a known reason. From that table come the V and J calls and clone size; the DNA was used to work out D and trimming. This sample holds about 140,000 clones; about four fifths were observed only once. The ten largest clones add up to around 4.5% of the sample.

The CDR3 measures 14 amino acids from cysteine to phenylalanine. CDR3 DNA is the only sequence kept; it has 42 bases, read in frame from the first base. The CDR1 and CDR2 encoded by the germline V gene (reference sequence) are MNHEY and SMNVEV. The junction shows trimming of 3 bases on V and 7 bases on J, plus 15 bases between the germline ends. In total, 600 or so healthy bone marrow donors made up the cohort. At the time of sampling, every cohort member was nominally healthy, though immune exposures that went unrecorded were likely present. The donor was CMV seropositive and belonged to the group of 250 to 300 seropositive cohort members. A peripheral blood sample was provided by each donor, and peripheral blood mononuclear cells were used for TCR beta sequencing. The Qiagen DNeasy Blood Extraction Kit was used to extract genomic DNA from the blood cell samples. About this clone: There is no known antigen for this receptor. Nothing much larger sits one base from this clone, and base qualities are not available.

This clonotype originated in a man aged 40-55 years in good health and CMV-seropositive. The sample was PBMCs. The sequence links TRBV27 to TRBJ1-1, with no D gene named confidently. The sequenced DNA: TGTGCCAGCAGTTTCTTATCCGGAGGAATTGAAGCTTTCTTT. It specifies CASSFLSGGIEAFF.